Below, 18 T cell receptor beta chains from the same sample are listed, as sequenced in a study of T cells expressing NK-cell markers. TCRdb re-called the 5' RACE reads and shows each CDR3 protein once, DNA omitted. The sample table includes about 430,000 distinct CDR3 sequences. The sample consisted of blood T cells: a sorted CD56 or NKG2C T cell subset, CD4+ or CD8+ T cells, or bulk PBMC T cells (not recorded which). These receptors all come from a woman between 50 and 59 years old in good health.

V usage is TRBV7-9 and J usage is TRBJ2-2; checking the TCRdb D call of TRBD2 is not possible without DNA. The CDR3 is 14 amino acids. Germline assignment: CDR1 SEHNR and CDR2 FQNEAQ (reference sequence). CDR3 in amino acids: CASRPSPGQGELFF.

The V gene is TRBV12-3 or TRBV12-4, the J gene TRBJ2-5; without DNA, the TCRdb call of TRBD1 cannot be checked. The CDR3 length is 17 residues. The chain's CDR3 is CASSRGDRQGSGETQYF.

The chain couples TRBV7-9 to TRBJ2-3; TCRdb's D call, TRBD1, is unchecked because there is no DNA. This CDR3 is 15 amino acids long. Germline V CDR1 and CDR2: SEHNR, FQNEAQ (reference sequence). The CDR3 reads CASSLLGHTTDTQYF.

The chain employs TRBV12-5 and TRBJ2-4. Germline CDR1 is LGHNT and CDR2 is FRNRAP. This CDR3 comprises 13 residues. The CDR3 spells CASGSQRRNIQYF.

V and J are TRBV7-8 and TRBJ2-1; TCRdb calls TRBD2, which cannot be checked without DNA. The CDR3 loop spans 16 amino acids. The V gene's germline CDR1 is SGHVS and CDR2 FQNEAQ. The CDR3 is CASSSYGREAYNEQFF.

The chain links TRBV20-1 to TRBJ1-2. Germline assignment: CDR1 DFQATT and CDR2 SNEGSKA (reference sequence). The length of the CDR3 is 12 residues. This chain's CDR3 is CKCYDRYYGYTF.

This chain connects TRBV5-1 to TRBJ2-4; TCRdb gives TRBD2 as the D gene, but with no DNA this cannot be confirmed. The V gene's germline CDR1 is SGHRS and CDR2 YFSETQ. The CDR3 has 15 residues. CDR3 sequence: CASSLGGGVKNIQYF.

The chain combines TRBV10-3 with TRBJ2-3; no DNA is available, so the TRBD2 call from TCRdb remains unchecked. The CDR3 is 16 amino acids. The germline CDR1 and CDR2 sequences are ENHRY and SYGVKD. This CDR3 is CAIRGSTLAGRDTQYF.

V is TRBV5-5 and J is TRBJ1-5; TCRdb's D call of TRBD1 is untestable without DNA. The germline V gene has CDR1 SGHKS and CDR2 YYEKEE (reference sequence). This CDR3 is 14 amino acids long. Here the CDR3 reads CASGGAVGNQPQHF.

This chain joins TRBV7-3 and TRBJ2-1; TCRdb proposes TRBD2, but this gene call is untestable without DNA. The germline gives CDR1 SGHTA, CDR2 FQGTGA. The CDR3 spans 16 residues. The chain's CDR3 is CASSLKGAGSSGEQFF.

V gene TRBV30 combines with J gene TRBJ2-7; TCRdb designates TRBD2, a call that cannot be tested without DNA. The CDR3 totals 13 residues. Looked up from germline, CDR1 is GTSNPN and CDR2 is SVGIG (reference sequence). The chain's CDR3 is CAWSAPGAYEQYF.

The V gene is TRBV20-1, the J gene TRBJ1-2; TCRdb outputs TRBD1, but without DNA this stays unchecked. The CDR3 runs to 17 residues. Germline V CDR1 and CDR2: DFQATT, SNEGSKA (reference sequence). CDR3 residues: CSARNRDRKGVDYGYTF.

The chain is built from TRBV29-1 and TRBJ1-1; TCRdb's D call, TRBD1, is unchecked because there is no DNA. In germline, CDR1 is SQVTM, CDR2 ANQGSEA. This CDR3 contains 13 residues. CDR3 loop: CSGGGLSNTEAFF.

This chain links TRBV10-3 with TRBJ2-2; lacking DNA, the TRBD2 call made by TCRdb goes unchecked. Germline V gives CDR1 ENHRY, CDR2 SYGVKD. CDR3 length: 14 amino acids. CDR3 protein: CAISESRPSWELFF.

The V and J genes are TRBV6-5 and TRBJ1-4; no DNA is available, so the TRBD1 call from TCRdb remains unchecked. The germline CDR1 and CDR2 sequences are MNHEY and SVGAGI. The CDR3 loop spans 14 amino acids. This chain's CDR3 is CASSGGRSEEKLFF.

The genes are TRBV7-8 and TRBJ1-2; TCRdb's assignment of TRBD1 cannot be checked, as there is no DNA. Germline CDR1 SGHVS, CDR2 FQNEAQ. This CDR3 spans 16 amino acids. This chain's CDR3 is CASSLATGAFNYGYTF.

The chain links TRBV20-1 to TRBJ2-7; the TCRdb D gene call, TRBD2, has no DNA to confirm it. The CDR3 runs to 17 residues. Germline V gene data show CDR1 as DFQATT and CDR2 as SNEGSKA (reference sequence). The CDR3 loop is CSASQGLANLRSYEQYF.

The chain carries TRBV5-1 and TRBJ1-2. Germline assignment: CDR1 SGHRS and CDR2 YFSETQ. This CDR3 has 14 amino acids. CDR3 sequence reads: CASSWDKAGFGYTF.